A single sample gave rise to the 7 T cell receptor beta chains below, sequenced in a study of T cells in Graves' hyperthyroidism and ophthalmopathy. There were TCR beta CDR3 regions amplified from RNA transcripts. The primer set for the first-round RT-PCR of the TCR CDR3 was HTBI. Each CDR3 protein gets one entry after TCRdb re-called the multiplex PCR reads with MiXCR. The data show about 350,000 distinct CDR3 sequences, 13% to 15% seen once. Input material: blood. The receptors derive from a woman aged 55-70 years with Graves' ophthalmopathy.

This clonotype was picked up a small number of times. This chain joins TRBV10-2 and TRBJ1-2, with D hard to call. CDR1 is WSHSY and CDR2 is SAAADI in the germline V gene. This CDR3 spans 15 amino acids. V was shortened by 0 bases and J by 2 bases, with 10 bases between the two germline ends. Written as DNA, the CDR3 is TGCGCCAGCAGTGAGTCGTTACTTCTGAACTATGGCTACACCTTC. It translates to CASSESLLLNYGYTF.

This clonotype was seen only a few times. The chain links TRBV10-3 to TRBJ1-4; D remains unclear. V lost 6 bases and J lost 14, with 10 bases in between. The CDR3 contains 10 residues. In germline, CDR1 is ENHRY, CDR2 SYGVKD. The DNA for the CDR3 is TGTGCCATCAGCCAGACAAGTCTGTTTTTT. Translated, it gives CAISQTSLFF.

This clonotype showed up many times. The CDR3 coding sequence is TGTGCCAGCAGCAATATAGGGGGGGCCAACGTCCTGACTTTC. This gives the protein CASSNIGGANVLTF. The chain couples TRBV27 to TRBJ2-6; D is ambiguous. Trimming stripped 6 bases from V and 4 bases from J, with 10 bases between. This CDR3 has 14 residues. CDR1 and CDR2 (germline): MNHEY, SMNVEV (reference sequence).

This clonotype has at least ten counts. The V gene is TRBV7-2, the J gene TRBJ2-1; TRBD1 is a possible D gene (5 bases). Trimming removed 2 bases at V and 2 bases at J, with 16 bases between. Germline V gene data show CDR1 as SGHTA and CDR2 as FQGNSA. CDR3 length: 17 residues. The chain's CDR3 is CASSLTLGAFPYNEQFF. The DNA for the CDR3 is TGTGCCAGCAGCTTAACCCTTGGGGCTTTTCCCTACAATGAGCAGTTCTTC.

Of note for this clonotype: In this CDR3 the conserved last residue, phenylalanine or tryptophan, is missing, so a read error is likely. J is TRBJ2-5 and V is TRBV10-3; maybe TRBD2 (6 bases). Germline V gene lookup returns CDR1 ENHRY and CDR2 SYGVKD. CDR3 length: 15 amino acids. V was trimmed by 10 bases and J by 0 bases, leaving 18 bases between them. CDR3 in DNA: TGTGCCACCAGCAGCGGGTCTATATACCAAGAGACCCAGTACCTC. Amino acid sequence: CATSSGSIYQETQYL.

The V and J genes are TRBV7-9 and TRBJ2-1; no firm D call. The germline gives CDR1 SEHNR, CDR2 FQNEAQ (reference sequence). The CDR3 covers 16 residues. Trimming left V 3 bases short and J 4 bases short, with 16 bases between. CDR3: CASSFPQTRLYNEQFF. The DNA of the CDR3 is TGTGCCAGCAGCTTCCCACAGACACGGCTTTACAATGAGCAGTTCTTC.

The chain's CDR3 is CATSPNLGEAYEQYF. The CDR3 coding sequence is TGTGCCACCAGCCCGAACTTAGGGGAAGCCTACGAGCAGTACTTC. The chain couples TRBV15 to TRBJ2-7; TRBD1 might be the D (5 bases). CDR1 is LNHNV and CDR2 is YYDKDF in the germline V gene (reference sequence). The ends were cut back, 5 bases at V and 2 bases at J, with 16 bases in the middle. The length of the CDR3 is 15 residues.